This T cell receptor (beta chain) was observed in a study of T cells in Graves' hyperthyroidism and ophthalmopathy. Germline V gives CDR1 SGHTA, CDR2 FQGTGA. This CDR3 is 17 amino acids long. Uncontrolled infections, other autoimmune diseases, pregnancy or lactation led to exclusion of patients. Concerning this clonotype itself: Antigen specificity is unknown. The junction does not match germline at one end; this may be a read error.

Study results and limitations: A 13 V-J signature model discriminated ophthalmopathy versus stable hyperthyroidism.

Authors of the study amplified TCR beta CDR3 regions from RNA transcripts. First-round RT-PCR of the TCR CDR3 relied on the HTBI primer set. A single record per CDR3 protein comes from TCRdb applying MiXCR to the multiplex PCR reads. Among hundreds of thousands of distinct CDR3 sequences listed, around 14% were seen once. Source material: blood. This sequence joins TRBV7-3 and TRBJ1-3, with D maybe TRBD1 (5 bases). The TCR originated in a woman between 18 and 29 years old with Graves' hyperthyroidism. Here the CDR3 reads CASSLGNRTFSGDTIYF. In DNA form, the CDR3 reads TGTGCCAGCAGCTTAGGCAACCGGACATTCTCTGGAGACACCATATATTTT.